This T cell receptor beta chain originates from a study of T cells after yellow fever vaccination. Study-wide results and limits: A small proportion of clonotypes was detected in both the CD4 and CD8 compartments.

TCRdb used MiXCR to reprocess the 5' RACE reads, holding one entry per CDR3 protein. The data hold approximately 610,000 distinct CDR3 sequences, with roughly 17% observed a single time. For this clonotype: Its antigen is not identified.

The germline V gene encodes CDR1 LGHNA and CDR2 YNFKEQ. Trimming cost V 1 base and J 3 bases, with 7 bases left between them. This CDR3 region has 14 residues. The V gene is TRBV4-2, the J gene TRBJ1-5, with D maybe TRBD1 (5 bases). The receptor comes from a man aged 18 to 30 who received the YFV17D yellow fever vaccine. Sample: PBMCs, taken 5 days after the first yellow fever vaccination. CDR3 residues: CASSQGQYNQPQHF. In nucleotides, the CDR3 is TGTGCCAGCAGCCAAGGACAGTACAATCAGCCCCAGCATTTT.